Presented here are 7 T cell receptor beta chains from one specimen sequenced in a study of blood T cell repertoires in COVID-19. Repertoires were generated with immunoSEQ multiplex PCR, while TCRdb's copy carries only in-frame clones and drops some. The table lists roughly 330,000 clones, 86% of them singletons. The specimen was PBMCs or T cells enriched from blood (not recorded which). All receptors come from a woman aged 18-29 years who had recovered from COVID-19.

The chain employs TRBV12-2 and TRBJ2-5; the table's D call, TRBD1, has no DNA check behind it. TRBV12-2 is assigned pseudogene status. CDR3 length: 15 amino acids. The CDR3 nucleotides are TGTGCAAGTCGCCCCAAGGACAGGGTGGGGGAGACCCAGTACTTC. Translated, it gives CASRPKDRVGETQYF.

This clone was counted a few times. This chain links TRBV5-1 with TRBJ2-3, with TRBD1 matching over 11 bases. J lost 4 bases, V lost 2 bases, and 6 bases had no gene match. Germline CDR1 is SGHRS and CDR2 is YFSETQ. The CDR3 sequence is 16 residues long. The CDR3 region is CASSFNPGQGADTQYF. CDR3 DNA sequence: TGCGCCAGCAGCTTTAATCCGGGACAGGGGGCAGATACGCAGTATTTT.

This chain uses TRBV27 with TRBJ2-1, with TRBD2 matching 8 bases. With 3 bases clipped from V and 7 bases from J, the junction kept 8 bases outside the gene matches. The CDR3 runs to 15 residues. Germline CDR1 MNHEY, CDR2 SMNVEV (reference sequence). Here the CDR3 DNA reads TGTGCCAGCAGTTTCCTCCCCGGGGGGGGGAATGAGCAGTTCTTC. Translated: CASSFLPGGGNEQFF.

In its sample, this clone was seen a few times. The chain is built from TRBV12-5 and TRBJ2-2; 14 positions agree with TRBD2. The CDR3 covers 20 residues. Trimming cost V 1 base and J 2 bases; bases outside gene matches: 9. Germline V gives CDR1 LGHNT, CDR2 FRNRAP. Here the CDR3 reads CASGLAPGGLAGVNTGELFF. The CDR3 DNA reads as TGTGCTAGTGGTTTGGCCCCCGGGGGACTAGCGGGGGTTAACACCGGGGAGCTGTTTTTT.

V is TRBV3-1 (or the pseudogene TRBV3-2) and J is TRBJ1-6, with 9 bases fitting TRBD1. The V gene end was trimmed by 4 bases and the J gene end by 9 bases; junction bases not matched to a gene: 7. Germline lookup yields CDR1 LGHDT and CDR2 YNNKEL (reference sequence). CDR3 length equals 15 residues. CDR3 sequence reads: CASSPGTGFTSPLHF. The CDR3 DNA reads TGTGCCAGCAGCCCCGGGACAGGGTTTACTTCACCCCTCCACTTT.

The genes are TRBV13 and TRBJ2-7; D gene uncertain. V was trimmed by 4 bases and J by 4 bases, leaving 14 bases between them. Germline CDR1 reads PRHDT; CDR2 reads FYEKMQ (reference sequence). The CDR3 covers 14 residues. The CDR3, as DNA: TGTGCCAGCAGCTCACAGCTTTCCCTTTACGAGCAGTACTTC. This sequence encodes CASSSQLSLYEQYF. Filled out from reference TRBV13 and TRBJ2-7, the complete variable domain reads AAGVIQSPRHLIKEKRETATLKCYPIPRHDTVYWYQQGPGQDPQFLISFYEKMQSDKGSIPDRFSAQQFSDYHSELNMSSLELGDSALYFCASSSQLSLYEQYFGPGTRLTVT.

The chain recombines TRBV5-1 with TRBJ2-3; 8 bases line up with TRBD2. CDR3 length: 15 amino acids. The V gene end was trimmed by 0 bases and the J gene end by 5 bases; junction bases not matched to a gene: 5. CDR1 is SGHRS, CDR2 YFSETQ, per germline. The CDR3 protein is CASSLVPLAGDTQYF. The CDR3 bases are TGCGCCAGCAGCTTGGTACCCCTAGCGGGAGATACGCAGTATTTT.